This TCR beta chain was retrieved from a study of CD8 T cells in Susac syndrome. At the level of the study: Among the Susac syndrome patients who underwent sequencing, about 6 had clinically active disease, while fewer than ten of them were in remission. At the time of blood draw, patients with Susac syndrome were therapy-naive, receiving corticosteroids, or receiving intravenous immunoglobulin alone.

Negative isolation yielded the CD8+ and CD4+ T cells, while FACS enriched the TEMRA cells. The CDR3 covers 11 residues. Germline assignment: CDR1 SGHTS and CDR2 YDEGEE. Trimming left V 0 bases short and J 11 bases short, with 7 bases between. An amount of RNA that ranged from roughly 0.45 to 1 ug was reverse transcribed with random hexamers. Via MiXCR, TCRdb re-called the immunoSEQ multiplex PCR reads, giving one row per CDR3 protein. The profile shows some 180,000 distinct CDR3 sequences, around 94% of them singletons. V and J are TRBV5-8 and TRBJ2-3, with D perhaps TRBD1 (6 bases). Sequencing was done on a sample of CD4+ T cells from PBMCs. This clonotype originated in a human donor with Susac syndrome. The CDR3 coding sequence is TGTGCCAGCAGCTTGGACAGGGTGCAGTATTTT. Translation: CASSLDRVQYF. The full variable domain, rest sourced from reference TRBV5-8 and TRBJ2-3, is EAGVTQSPTHLIKTRGQQATLRCSPISGHTSVYWYQQALGLGLQFLLWYDEGEERNRGNFPPRFSGRQFPNYSSELNVNALELEDSALYLCASSLDRVQYFGPGTRLTVL.